This TCR beta chain is drawn from a study of immune cell composition in non-small cell lung cancer. Study-wide background: Most cases were lung adenocarcinoma or squamous cell carcinoma.

Produced via immunoSEQ multiplex PCR; TCRdb's table is partial and in-frame only. The sample has 11,000 or so clones, around 60% seen once. This CDR3 spans 18 amino acids. The germline CDR1 and CDR2 sequences are SEHNR and FQNEAQ (reference sequence). About this clone itself: The target antigen is unknown. Compared with germline, one end of the junction differs, possibly owing to a read error.

Study-level points and caveats: Tumour-reactive clones were not shown to match dominant in vivo tumour clones. Tumour-associated clones >0.5% occurred in approximately 31% of adenocarcinomas, about 69% of squamous. Squamous lung tumours showed higher top 10 clone scores and clonality than adenocarcinomas.

This TCR was sampled from a human donor with non-small cell lung cancer. This rearrangement joins TRBV7-9 to TRBJ2-3; 12 nucleotides agree with TRBD2. The sequenced sample consisted of lung tumor tissue. The CDR3 region is CASSFPLVTSGSRDTQYF. In nucleotides, the CDR3 is TGTGCCAGCAGCTTCCCCTTAGTGACTAGCGGGAGCAGAGATACGCAGTATTTT.